Presented here are 27 T cell receptor beta chains from one specimen sequenced in a study of blood T cell repertoires in COVID-19. Profiling relied on immunoSEQ multiplex PCR, and the TCRdb table lists in-frame clones only, not all of them. Of approximately 75,000 clones listed, 82% are singletons. Sequencing was carried out using peripheral blood. The origin of the receptors is a human donor in a cohort sampled during active COVID-19.

The CDR3 region has the DNA TGCAGCGTTGGACATAGTGGGCAGTCTTTAGGAGCTTTCTTT. As protein: CSVGHSGQSLGAFF. The rearrangement joins TRBV29-1 to TRBJ1-1; D is uncertain. This CDR3 is built from 14 residues. The germline gives CDR1 SQVTM, CDR2 ANQGSEA. The ends were cut back, 4 bases at V and 10 bases at J, with 22 bases in the middle.

V is TRBV7-2 and J is TRBJ1-6; 7 nucleotides match TRBD1. Unmatched junction bases numbered 0, after V lost 3 bases and J lost 10 bases. Germline-derived CDR1 and CDR2 are SGHTA and FQGNSA. The CDR3 covers 12 residues. This CDR3 reads CASSFRGSPLHF. In DNA form, the CDR3 reads TGTGCCAGCAGCTTCAGGGGGTCACCCCTCCACTTT.

This clone came up once. The chain combines TRBV3-1 (or the pseudogene TRBV3-2) with TRBJ2-2; 7 nucleotides agree with TRBD2. Germline V gives CDR1 LGHDT, CDR2 YNNKEL (reference sequence). CDR3 size: 15 residues. V trimming: 4 bases; J trimming: 5 bases; junction bases outside the gene matches: 7. Here the CDR3 reads CASSRTGLRTGELFF. In DNA, the CDR3 is TGTGCCAGCAGCCGGACGGGACTAAGGACCGGGGAGCTGTTTTTT.

The rearrangement joins TRBV19 to TRBJ1-6, with D unresolved. V was trimmed by 6 bases and J by 8 bases, leaving 11 bases between them. The CDR3 is 13 amino acids. Germline V gene data show CDR1 as LNHDA and CDR2 as SQIVND (reference sequence). The CDR3 sequence is CASSNTRDSPLHF. The CDR3 DNA reads TGTGCCAGTAGCAACACTCGGGATTCACCCCTCCACTTT.

This clone was seen only a few times. V is TRBV5-1 and J is TRBJ2-1; the D is unclear. V gave up 1 base and J gave up 7 bases, with 9 bases separating them. Germline CDR1 reads SGHRS; CDR2 reads YFSETQ. This CDR3 has 13 residues. In DNA, the CDR3 is TGCGCCAGCAGCTTGTTGGCCGGGAATGAGCAGTTCTTC. Residues: CASSLLAGNEQFF.

The chain employs TRBV2 and TRBJ1-1, with D unclear. The CDR3 consists of 13 residues. V was trimmed by 6 bases and J by 3 bases, leaving 11 bases between them. From germline, CDR1 is SNHLY and CDR2 FYNNEI. As DNA, the CDR3 is TGTGCCAGCAGACGGGGTGAGGACACTGAAGCTTTCTTT. Its protein product is CASRRGEDTEAFF. The full variable domain, completed using reference TRBV2 and TRBJ1-1, is EPEVTQTPSHQVTQMGQEVILRCVPISNHLYFYWYRQILGQKVEFLVSFYNNEISEKSEIFDDQFSVERPDGSNFTLKIRSTKLEDSAMYFCASRRGEDTEAFFGQGTRLTVV.

The J gene is TRBJ2-7, the V gene TRBV6-6; maybe TRBD1 (6 bases). V was cut by 6 bases and J by 4 bases, with 22 bases left in between. This CDR3 contains 16 residues. Germline CDR1 reads MNHNY; CDR2 reads SVGAGI (reference sequence). CDR3 region: CASSPRTAANGYEQYF. In nucleotides, the CDR3 is TGTGCCAGCAGCCCCCGGACAGCGGCTAACGGGTACGAGCAGTACTTC.

The rearrangement joins TRBV6-1 to TRBJ1-1, with D tentatively TRBD1 (6 bases). Germline V gives CDR1 MNHNS, CDR2 SASEGT. The CDR3 runs 12 residues. Between the trimmed V and J ends, which lost 2 bases and 6 bases, there was a span of 7 bases. The CDR3 sequence: CASSEYRAEAFF. In nucleotides, the CDR3 is TGTGCCAGCAGTGAATACAGGGCTGAAGCTTTCTTT.

V is TRBV27 and J is TRBJ1-1; D not certain. The V end was cut by 3 bases, the J end by 1 base, with 6 bases between. CDR1 MNHEY and CDR2 SMNVEV come from the germline V gene (reference sequence). The CDR3 extends over 13 amino acids. CDR3 region: CASSFSGNTEAFF. CDR3 DNA sequence: TGTGCCAGCAGTTTTTCGGGGAACACTGAAGCTTTCTTT.

This sequence joins TRBV3-1 (or the pseudogene TRBV3-2) and TRBJ2-7, with a weak D call TRBD2 (7 bases). The germline V gene has CDR1 LGHDT and CDR2 YNNKEL (reference sequence). Trimming stripped 6 bases from V and 5 bases from J, with 20 bases between. This CDR3 contains 15 residues. The DNA of the CDR3 is TGTGCCAGCAGTCGAAGAGGGGGGGGGTCCGACGAGCAGTACTTC. Amino acids: CASSRRGGGSDEQYF.

The gene calls are TRBV7-2 and TRBJ1-2; D may be TRBD1 (6 bases). V gave up 6 bases and J gave up 4 bases, with 24 bases separating them. Germline values: CDR1 SGHTA, CDR2 FQGNSA. CDR3 length: 17 residues. The CDR3 here is CASSQFLMGAFFYGYTF. DNA of the CDR3: TGTGCCAGCAGTCAATTCCTAATGGGGGCCTTTTTCTATGGCTACACCTTC.

The chain is built from TRBV5-4 and TRBJ2-7; 13 nucleotides align to TRBD2. J was trimmed by 5 bases and V by 0 bases; bases with no gene match: 2. CDR1 SGHNT and CDR2 YYREEE come from the germline V gene (reference sequence). The CDR3 runs to 15 residues. CDR3 region: CASSLGTSGGHEQYF. For the CDR3, the DNA is TGTGCCAGCAGCTTGGGGACTAGCGGGGGCCACGAGCAGTACTTC.

This clone was detected a few times. The V gene is TRBV19, the J gene TRBJ1-3, with D possibly being TRBD1 (5 bases). This CDR3 is built from 11 residues. The ends were cut back, 8 bases at V and 7 bases at J, with 9 bases in the middle. The V gene's germline CDR1 is LNHDA and CDR2 SQIVND (reference sequence). The CDR3, as DNA: TGTGCCAGTCAGGGTTTGAACACCATATATTTT. It translates to CASQGLNTIYF.

This clone was counted only a few times. The chain recombines TRBV5-4 with TRBJ2-7, with 7 bases aligning to TRBD2. Germline V CDR1 and CDR2: SGHNT, YYREEE (reference sequence). The CDR3 is made up of 14 amino acids. V trimming: 4 bases; J trimming: 3 bases; junction bases outside the gene matches: 7. CDR3 coding DNA: TGTGCCAGCAGCACCTCCGGGGGGAGCTACGAGCAGTACTTC. As protein: CASSTSGGSYEQYF. Full variable domain (rest looked up from reference TRBV5-4 and TRBJ2-7): ETGVTQSPTHLIKTRGQQVTLRCSSQSGHNTVSWYQQALGQGPQFIFQYYREEENGRGNFPPRFSGLQFPNYSSELNVNALELDDSALYLCASSTSGGSYEQYFGPGTRLTVT.

This chain connects TRBV6-1 to TRBJ1-3; D unresolved. Trimming removed 0 bases at V and 0 bases at J, with 9 bases between. The CDR3 is 16 residues long. Per the germline V gene, CDR1 is MNHNS and CDR2 is SASEGT. In DNA, the CDR3 is TGTGCCAGCAGTGAAGCGTTATCCTACTCTGGAAACACCATATATTTT. Residues: CASSEALSYSGNTIYF.

This clone was seen once. The V call is TRBV9, the J call TRBJ2-7, with 11 bases that match TRBD1. The CDR3 has 14 amino acids. V gave up 3 bases and J gave up 4 bases; unmatched junction bases: 3. The germline gives CDR1 SGDLS, CDR2 YYNGEE. The CDR3 region is CASSGGQGVYEQYF. The CDR3 nucleotides are TGTGCCAGCAGCGGGGGACAGGGGGTTTACGAGCAGTACTTC. The whole variable domain, remainder taken from reference TRBV9 and TRBJ2-7, is DSGVTQTPKHLITATGQRVTLRCSPRSGDLSVYWYQQSLDQGLQFLIQYYNGEERAKGNILERFSAQQFPDLHSELNLSSLELGDSALYFCASSGGQGVYEQYFGPGTRLTVT.

V and J are TRBV6-6 and TRBJ1-3; TRBD1 is a possible D gene (5 bases). With 6 bases removed from V and 6 bases from J, the gap between germline ends came to 12 bases. The CDR3 is made up of 13 amino acids. The germline gives CDR1 MNHNY, CDR2 SVGAGI (reference sequence). The CDR3 nucleotides read TGTGCCAGCAGCCCCCGGGGGGAAAACACCATATATTTT. It codes for CASSPRGENTIYF.

This CDR3 reads CASSYAQGSYEQYF. CDR3 in DNA: TGTGCCAGCAGTTACGCGCAGGGGAGCTACGAGCAGTACTTC. The chain recombines TRBV6-6 with TRBJ2-7, with D perhaps matching TRBD1 (6 bases). The germline V and J ends were trimmed by 2 bases and 3 bases, with 11 bases remaining between them. CDR3 length: 14 amino acids. Germline CDR1 is MNHNY and CDR2 is SVGAGI (reference sequence).

This clone was observed a handful of times. The rearrangement joins TRBV11-2 to TRBJ1-4, with D tentatively TRBD1 (5 bases). Germline-derived CDR1 and CDR2 are SGHAT and FQNNGV. V lost 4 bases and J 7 bases, leaving 19 bases between the germline ends. The CDR3 sequence is 16 residues long. CDR3 sequence: CASSYAFRAQGEKLFF. The CDR3 DNA is TGTGCCAGCAGCTACGCCTTTCGCGCCCAGGGTGAAAAACTGTTTTTT.

The rearrangement joins TRBV5-5 to TRBJ1-2; 7 bases agree with TRBD1. The CDR3 runs to 16 residues. Per the germline V gene, CDR1 is SGHKS and CDR2 is YYEKEE (reference sequence). Unmatched junction bases numbered 13, after V lost 4 bases and J lost 4 bases. The CDR3 here is CASSPQTGLYFYGYTF. As DNA, the CDR3 is TGTGCCAGCAGCCCGCAGACAGGGCTATATTTCTATGGCTACACCTTC.

CDR3 loop: CASSRIPGQGVEQYF. CDR3 in DNA: TGCGCCAGCAGCAGAATACCGGGACAGGGGGTCGAGCAGTACTTC. V is TRBV5-1 and J is TRBJ2-7; 11 nucleotides line up with TRBD1. CDR3 size: 15 residues. The germline CDR1 and CDR2 sequences are SGHRS and YFSETQ. With V trimmed by 4 bases and J by 6 bases, 9 bases remained unmatched.

The CDR3 is CASRGTGYGYTF. DNA of the CDR3: TGTGCCAGCAGAGGGACAGGCTATGGCTACACCTTC. The rearrangement uses TRBV2 and TRBJ1-2; TRBD1 agrees at 8 bases. The length of the CDR3 is 12 residues. Germline CDR1 reads SNHLY; CDR2 reads FYNNEI. With 6 bases clipped from V and 4 bases from J, the junction kept 1 base outside the gene matches.

This chain links TRBV19 with TRBJ1-1; perhaps TRBD1 as D (5 bases). Trimming stripped 2 bases from V and 1 base from J, with 14 bases between. Germline V gene data show CDR1 as LNHDA and CDR2 as SQIVND (reference sequence). This CDR3 contains 16 residues. CDR3 sequence: CASSIPQGRANTEAFF. In DNA form, the CDR3 reads TGTGCCAGTAGTATACCGCAGGGTAGGGCGAACACTGAAGCTTTCTTT.

This clone was seen more than once but under ten times. The chain links TRBV27 to TRBJ2-1; D not certain. The germline gives CDR1 MNHEY, CDR2 SMNVEV (reference sequence). CDR3 length equals 13 residues. V lost 10 bases and J 0 bases, leaving 10 bases between the germline ends. CDR3 sequence reads: CANDKSSYNEQFF. The DNA of the CDR3 is TGTGCCAACGACAAGAGCTCCTACAATGAGCAGTTCTTC.

The rearrangement uses TRBV6-2 or TRBV6-3 and TRBJ2-7, with TRBD1 identical over 9 bases. Germline CDR1 is MNHEY and CDR2 is SVGEGT. Trimming removed 5 bases from V and 1 base from J; junction bases left unmatched: 9. The CDR3 is made up of 16 amino acids. Here the CDR3 DNA reads TGTGCCAGCAGTATCACAGGACAGGGGAGGTCCTACGAGCAGTACTTC. This translates into CASSITGQGRSYEQYF.

CDR3 DNA sequence: TGTGCCAGCAGCCAAGCGGGACAGGCGTCACAAGTGTTCTTT. Amino acids: CASSQAGQASQVFF. The chain has TRBV3-1 (or the pseudogene TRBV3-2) and TRBJ1-1; TRBD1 matches at 8 bases. J lost 14 bases, V lost 1 base, and 12 bases had no gene match. Germline CDR1 LGHDT, CDR2 YNNKEL (reference sequence). The CDR3 is 14 amino acids.

The rearrangement links TRBV21-1 to TRBJ2-5; the table's D call of TRBD2 was not tested on the DNA. TRBV21-1 is a documented pseudogene. The CDR3 sequence is 13 residues long. The CDR3 nucleotides are TGTGCCAGCAGCAAAGGAGGGCGAGAGACCCAGTACTTC. Amino acids: CASSKGGRETQYF.